Below, 26 T cell receptor beta chains from the same sample are listed, as sequenced in a study of post-analysis software for immune sequencing data. Broader study findings: Patients showed TRBV5-6, TRBV5-1 and TRBV20-1 among roughly 5 TRBV segments more frequent than in controls.

No antigen has been identified for these receptors. Unique-molecular-identifier-tagged TCR beta cDNA libraries were used. TCRdb ran MiXCR on the PCR reads and lists one entry per CDR3 protein. The table includes around 700,000 distinct CDR3 sequences, about 60% detected once. The source material was blood. The receptors shown here come from a girl aged 2 to 9 with multiple sclerosis.

This chain uses TRBV20-1 with TRBJ2-1; TRBD2 aligns across 13 bases. Germline CDR1 and CDR2: DFQATT and SNEGSKA (reference sequence). The CDR3 is 14 amino acids. With V trimmed by 3 bases and J by 12 bases, 8 bases remained unmatched. The CDR3 DNA follows: TGCAGTGCTAGTACTAGCGGGGGGGCCCGGAGGCAGTTCTTC. Amino acid sequence: CSASTSGGARRQFF.

Regarding this clonotype: A much more abundant neighbour one base away suggests this may be a read error. The chain links TRBV4-2 to TRBJ2-1, with 12 bases identical to TRBD2. This CDR3 spans 15 amino acids. J was trimmed by 5 bases and V by 1 base; bases with no gene match: 0. Germline CDR1 reads LGHNA; CDR2 reads YNFKEQ. The CDR3 nucleotides are TGTGCCAGCAGCCAAGGGACTAGCGGGAACAATGAGCAGTTCTTC. As protein: CASSQGTSGNNEQFF.

This sequence joins TRBV12-3 or TRBV12-4 and TRBJ2-1; 8 nucleotides align to TRBD1. The CDR3 consists of 15 residues. V gave up 7 bases and J gave up 3 bases; unmatched junction bases: 8. The CDR3 DNA reads as TGTGCCAGCATCCCGACAGGGGCCTTCTACAATGAGCAGTTCTTC. As protein: CASIPTGAFYNEQFF.

This chain uses TRBV28 with TRBJ2-3, with 7 bases that match TRBD2. Losses at the gene ends were 0 bases for V and 1 base for J; bases not matched to a gene: 4. Germline values: CDR1 MDHEN, CDR2 SYDVKM. The CDR3 is 16 residues long. The CDR3 DNA reads TGTGCCAGCAGTTTATGGGGACGGGGGGGCACAGATACGCAGTATTTT. This gives the protein CASSLWGRGGTDTQYF.

The gene calls are TRBV29-1 and TRBJ2-7, with TRBD1 as a possible D gene (6 bases). The CDR3 is made up of 12 amino acids. Trimming took off 7 bases at V and 3 bases at J, with 13 bases between the two ends. Germline CDR1 and CDR2: SQVTM and ANQGSEA. CDR3 coding DNA: TGCAGCGCCACGAAAGGGGGCTACGAGCAGTACTTC. This sequence encodes CSATKGGYEQYF.

Comment on this clonotype: A junction boundary mismatches the germline segment, possibly from a read error. The V gene is TRBV10-3, the J gene TRBJ1-2; D is undetermined. The CDR3 spans 12 residues. Germline V lookup: CDR1 ENHRY, CDR2 SYGVKD. CDR3 bases: TGTGCCATCAAGGGAACCCTCTATGACTACACCTTC. It yields the protein CAIKGTLYDYTF.

This clonotype appeared many times. This rearrangement joins TRBV29-1 to TRBJ1-2, with 7 bases identical to TRBD1. Germline CDR1 is SQVTM and CDR2 is ANQGSEA. The CDR3 consists of 15 residues. V lost 4 bases to trimming and J lost 2 bases; unmatched junction nucleotides: 10. The CDR3 DNA is TGCAGCGTTGGAGACAGGGAGTCTATAAACTATGGCTACACCTTC. This gives the protein CSVGDRESINYGYTF.

V is TRBV5-1 and J is TRBJ2-1, with D possibly matching TRBD2 (6 bases). The ends were cut back, 4 bases at V and 15 bases at J, with 17 bases in the middle. The CDR3 runs to 12 residues. In germline, CDR1 is SGHRS, CDR2 YFSETQ. As DNA, the CDR3 is TGCGCCAGCAGCCTGGGGGGTCCAGGCTTGTTCTTC. Protein product: CASSLGGPGLFF.

The chain couples TRBV6-5 to TRBJ1-2; D not resolved. Trimming took off 3 bases at V and 4 bases at J, with 9 bases between the two ends. CDR3 size: 13 residues. In germline, CDR1 is MNHEY, CDR2 SVGAGI. CDR3 region: CASSYSRSYGYTF. In nucleotides, the CDR3 is TGTGCCAGCAGTTATTCCAGAAGCTATGGCTACACCTTC.

The genes are TRBV6-5 and TRBJ2-1, with unresolved D. The germline V gene encodes CDR1 MNHEY and CDR2 SVGAGI. The CDR3 sequence is 12 residues long. V lost 0 bases, J lost 11 bases, and 8 bases lay in between. CDR3 protein: CASSYSGQKQFF. In nucleotides, the CDR3 is TGTGCCAGCAGTTACTCCGGCCAGAAGCAGTTCTTC.

The chain has TRBV29-1 and TRBJ2-7; maybe TRBD2 (5 bases). Germline assignment: CDR1 SQVTM and CDR2 ANQGSEA. The CDR3 length is 12 residues. V shed 6 bases and J shed 0 bases, with 9 bases lying between them. The CDR3 here is CSVEVFSYEQYF. The CDR3 coding sequence is TGCAGCGTGGAGGTCTTCTCCTACGAGCAGTACTTC.

This clonotype was observed a few times. The CDR3 DNA sequence: TGCAGTGCTCAAGACGGACCCGATCAGCCCCAGCATTTT. This encodes CSAQDGPDQPQHF. This chain links TRBV20-1 with TRBJ1-5; D gene ambiguous. This CDR3 has 13 residues. Trimming cost V 5 bases and J 5 bases, with 13 bases left between them. Germline-derived CDR1 and CDR2 are DFQATT and SNEGSKA (reference sequence).

The chain has TRBV7-9 and TRBJ1-2, with D unclear. This CDR3 has 13 residues. Between the trimmed V and J ends, which lost 5 bases and 7 bases, there was a span of 14 bases. The germline CDR1 and CDR2 sequences are SEHNR and FQNEAQ (reference sequence). The chain's CDR3 is CASSHYRTAGYTF. CDR3 nucleotides: TGTGCCAGCAGCCACTACCGGACTGCTGGCTACACCTTC.

The chain couples TRBV7-6 to TRBJ1-2, with D possibly TRBD1 on 5 matching bases. Germline-derived CDR1 and CDR2 are SGHVS and FNYEAQ. V shed 1 base and J shed 2 bases, with 14 bases lying between them. The CDR3 extends over 16 amino acids. Written as DNA, the CDR3 is TGTGCCAGCAGCTTAGGGCGGCAGGGCGCCAACTATGGCTACACCTTC. It is translated as CASSLGRQGANYGYTF.

As for this clonotype: At one boundary the junction diverges from the germline segment, which might be a read error. This chain links TRBV28 with TRBJ1-2; no clear D gene. Germline CDR1 reads MDHEN; CDR2 reads SYDVKM. The CDR3 sequence is 13 residues long. CDR3 sequence reads: CACSSRQTYGYTF. The DNA of the CDR3 is TGTGCCTGCAGTTCAAGGCAGACCTATGGCTACACCTTC.

The rearrangement uses TRBV3-1 and TRBJ1-2; possibly TRBD1 for D (5 bases). The CDR3 runs 20 residues. Trimming shortened V by 1 base and J by 1 base, and 25 bases separated the two germline ends. Germline V gives CDR1 LGHDT, CDR2 YNNKEL (reference sequence). In DNA, the CDR3 is TGTGCCAGCAGCCAAGGAGGTCTAGTGGGAACAGCGAGGGGTAACTATGGCTACACCTTC. As protein: CASSQGGLVGTARGNYGYTF.

The chain couples TRBV6-5 to TRBJ1-2; D may be TRBD1 (5 bases). The CDR3 length is 16 residues. Trimming pared 0 bases from V and 4 bases from J, leaving 15 bases between. Germline CDR1 and CDR2: MNHEY and SVGAGI. The CDR3 nucleotides are TGTGCCAGCAGTTACTCGGGGCAGGGAGGGTCCTATGGCTACACCTTC. This codes for CASSYSGQGGSYGYTF.

This clonotype was observed a few times. The genes are TRBV5-1 and TRBJ2-6; D might be TRBD2 (6 bases). Looked up from germline, CDR1 is SGHRS and CDR2 is YFSETQ. The CDR3 spans 16 residues. V was pared by 1 base and J by 0 bases, with 8 bases between. The CDR3 region has the DNA TGCGCCAGCAGCTTGTCCGGGAGCTCTGGGGCCAACGTCCTGACTTTC. It codes for CASSLSGSSGANVLTF.

The CDR3 DNA sequence: TGTGCCAGCTCACCGTCAATGGGCAGAGAGACCCAGTACTTC. Amino acids: CASSPSMGRETQYF. V is TRBV18 and J is TRBJ2-5; the D is unclear. Trimming removed 3 bases from V and 4 bases from J, with 12 bases in between. CDR1 is KGHSH, CDR2 LQKENI, per germline. CDR3 length equals 14 residues.

This chain uses TRBV4-3 with TRBJ2-5, with a possible D match to TRBD2 (6 bases). Trimming left V 1 base short and J 4 bases short, with 16 bases between. The length of the CDR3 is 16 residues. Germline V gene lookup returns CDR1 LGHNA and CDR2 YSLEER. CDR3 DNA sequence: TGCGCCAGCAGCCAAGGGGGGACTCCCGGGGGAGAGACCCAGTACTTC. Translated: CASSQGGTPGGETQYF.

J is TRBJ2-5 and V is TRBV2; D remains ambiguous. Germline V gene data show CDR1 as SNHLY and CDR2 as FYNNEI. This CDR3 comprises 13 residues. The V gene lost 8 bases and the J gene lost 2 bases, with 12 bases spanning the gap. The CDR3 coding sequence is TGTGCCAGCGGCTTAGGGATACAAGAGACCCAGTACTTC. This translates into CASGLGIQETQYF.

The rearrangement links TRBV12-3 or TRBV12-4 to TRBJ2-1, with 7 bases matching TRBD1. The CDR3 covers 12 residues. The V gene end was trimmed by 6 bases and the J gene end by 9 bases; junction bases not matched to a gene: 5. The CDR3 sequence is CASSTTGIEQFF. The CDR3 bases are TGTGCCAGCAGCACGACAGGGATTGAGCAGTTCTTC.

The gene calls are TRBV12-3 or TRBV12-4 and TRBJ1-2; perhaps TRBD1 as D (5 bases). CDR3 length: 12 amino acids. The V and J ends lost 7 bases and 5 bases respectively, with 11 bases between them. In DNA, the CDR3 is TGTGCCAGCAACTTTGGGGGATATGGCTACACCTTC. Protein sequence: CASNFGGYGYTF.

Concerning this clonotype: One end of the junction does not line up with germline, which may come from a read error. The chain uses TRBV7-2 and TRBJ2-1; D gene ambiguous. The CDR3 covers 12 residues. The germline V gene has CDR1 SGHTA and CDR2 FQGNSA. The CDR3 is CASSLIYSEQFF. The CDR3 DNA reads TGTGCCAGCAGCTTGATCTACAGTGAGCAGTTCTTC. Complete variable domain (other parts from reference TRBV7-2 and TRBJ2-1): GAGVSQSPSNKVTEKGKDVELRCDPISGHTALYWYRQSLGQGLEFLIYFQGNSAPDKSGLPSDRFSAERTGGSVSTLTIQRTQQEDSAVYLCASSLIYSEQFFGPGTRLTVL.

The chain carries TRBV7-9 and TRBJ1-6; D possibly corresponds to TRBD1 (5 bases). The V gene's germline CDR1 is SEHNR and CDR2 FQNEAQ (reference sequence). This CDR3 spans 14 amino acids. V lost 1 base and J lost 10, with 11 bases in between. CDR3 sequence reads: CASSLVGAGSPLHF. The CDR3 DNA sequence: TGTGCCAGCAGCTTAGTAGGGGCCGGGTCACCCCTCCACTTT.

This clonotype was seen a single time. The J gene is TRBJ2-7, the V gene TRBV4-2, with 14 bases matching TRBD2. The germline V gene has CDR1 LGHNA and CDR2 YNFKEQ. This CDR3 has 16 amino acids. With 2 bases clipped from V and 6 bases from J, the junction kept 6 bases outside the gene matches. CDR3 residues: CASSQRLGLAGGEQYF. CDR3 DNA: TGTGCCAGCAGCCAAAGATTAGGACTAGCGGGAGGCGAGCAGTACTTC.